This T cell receptor beta chain appears in the sequencing data of a study of spatial heterogeneity in lung cancer. This CDR3 is built from 15 residues. Per germline, CDR1 KGHDR and CDR2 SFDVKD. The ends were cut back, 5 bases at V and 0 bases at J, with 7 bases in the middle. TCRdb re-called the 5' RACE reads with MiXCR, one entry per CDR3 protein. The sample comprises 4,500 to 7,000 distinct CDR3 sequences, around 4.8% of which are singletons, and roughly 25% rests with the top ten. Study results and caveats: Counts of expanded alpha and beta TCRs within tumors tracked the tumor nonsynonymous mutation count.

The sample holds many counts of this clonotype. Antigen unknown. Regarding time point: sample taken at primary tumor resection. This sequence originates from a male donor with early-stage non-small cell lung cancer. The sample here was lung tumor tissue, taken at surgery. The V and J genes are TRBV24-1 and TRBJ2-6; D is unclear. The CDR3 spells CATSAGISGANVLTF. The DNA of the CDR3 is TGTGCCACCAGTGCTGGGATCTCTGGGGCCAACGTCCTGACTTTC.